This paragraph reports one T cell receptor beta chain. The data were obtained in a study of tissue T cells after allogeneic stem cell transplantation. Losses at the gene ends were 1 base for V and 1 base for J; bases not matched to a gene: 8. The length of the CDR3 is 17 residues. Germline V gene data show CDR1 as SNHLY and CDR2 as FYNNEI. The method was immunoSEQ multiplex PCR; TCRdb's version includes in-frame clones alone and lacks a portion of them. This table holds about 26,000 clones, under 95% found once. The chain is built from TRBV2 and TRBJ2-7; 9 bases match TRBD2. This sequence was found in a male donor aged 60 or over who later had graft-versus-host disease after an allogeneic stem cell transplant. The material sequenced was blood, taken before transplantation. CDR3 amino acids: CASSEGRGGLSSYEQYF. In DNA, the CDR3 is TGTGCCAGCAGTGAAGGGCGGGGGGGCCTGAGTTCCTACGAGCAGTACTTC. The full variable domain, with the rest looked up from reference TRBV2 and TRBJ2-7, is EPEVTQTPSHQVTQMGQEVILRCVPISNHLYFYWYRQILGQKVEFLVSFYNNEISEKSEIFDDQFSVERPDGSNFTLKIRSTKLEDSAMYFCASSEGRGGLSSYEQYFGPGTRLTVT.